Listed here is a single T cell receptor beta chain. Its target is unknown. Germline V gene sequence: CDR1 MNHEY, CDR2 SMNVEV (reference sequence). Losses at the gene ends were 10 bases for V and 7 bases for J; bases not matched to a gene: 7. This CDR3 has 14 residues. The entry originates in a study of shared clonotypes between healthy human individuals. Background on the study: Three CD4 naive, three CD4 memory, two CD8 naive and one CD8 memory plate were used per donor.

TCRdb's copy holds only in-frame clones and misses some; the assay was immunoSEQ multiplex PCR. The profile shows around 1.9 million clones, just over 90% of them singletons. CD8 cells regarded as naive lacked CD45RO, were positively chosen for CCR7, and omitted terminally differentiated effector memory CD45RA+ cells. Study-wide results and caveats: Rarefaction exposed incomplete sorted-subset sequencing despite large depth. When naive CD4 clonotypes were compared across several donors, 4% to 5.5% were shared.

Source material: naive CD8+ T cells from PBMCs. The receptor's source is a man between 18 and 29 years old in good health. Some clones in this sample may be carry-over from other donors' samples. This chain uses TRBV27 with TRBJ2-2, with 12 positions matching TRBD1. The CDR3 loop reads CANTGTGGGGELFF. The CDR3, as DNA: TGTGCCAACACCGGGACAGGGGGCGGCGGGGAGCTGTTTTTT.